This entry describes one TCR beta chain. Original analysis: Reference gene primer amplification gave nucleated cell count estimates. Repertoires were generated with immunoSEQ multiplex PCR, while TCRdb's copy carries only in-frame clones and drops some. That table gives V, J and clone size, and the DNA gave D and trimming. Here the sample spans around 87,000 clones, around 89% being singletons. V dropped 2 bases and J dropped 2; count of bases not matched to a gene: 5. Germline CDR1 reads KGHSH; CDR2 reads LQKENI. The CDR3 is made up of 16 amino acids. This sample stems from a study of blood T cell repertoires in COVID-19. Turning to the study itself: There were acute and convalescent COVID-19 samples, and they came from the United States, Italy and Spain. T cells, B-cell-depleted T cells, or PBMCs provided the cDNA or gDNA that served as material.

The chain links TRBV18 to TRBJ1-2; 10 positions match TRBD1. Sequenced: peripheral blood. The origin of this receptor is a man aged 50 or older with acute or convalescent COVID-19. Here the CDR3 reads CASSPGTGALNYGYTF. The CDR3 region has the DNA TGTGCCAGCTCACCAGGGACAGGGGCCTTGAACTATGGCTACACCTTC.